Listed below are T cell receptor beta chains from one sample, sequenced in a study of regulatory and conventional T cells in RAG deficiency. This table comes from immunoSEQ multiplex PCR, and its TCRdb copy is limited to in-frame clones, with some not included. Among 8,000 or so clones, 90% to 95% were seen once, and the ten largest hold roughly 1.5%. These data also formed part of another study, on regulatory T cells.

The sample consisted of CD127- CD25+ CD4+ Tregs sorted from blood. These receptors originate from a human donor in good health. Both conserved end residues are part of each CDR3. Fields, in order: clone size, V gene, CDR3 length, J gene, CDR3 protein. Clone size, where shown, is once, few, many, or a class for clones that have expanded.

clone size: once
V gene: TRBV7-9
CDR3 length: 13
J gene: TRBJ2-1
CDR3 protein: CASSFLGDREGFF

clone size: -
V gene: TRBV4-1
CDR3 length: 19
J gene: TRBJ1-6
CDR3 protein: CASSRRPGQKDSYNSPLHF

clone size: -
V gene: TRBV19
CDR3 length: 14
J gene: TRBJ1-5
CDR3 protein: CASSIQGANQPQHF

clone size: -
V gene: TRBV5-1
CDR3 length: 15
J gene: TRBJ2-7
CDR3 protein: CASGKGFQGVYEQYF

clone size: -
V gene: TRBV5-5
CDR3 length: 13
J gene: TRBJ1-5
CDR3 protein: CASSLVGGQPQHF

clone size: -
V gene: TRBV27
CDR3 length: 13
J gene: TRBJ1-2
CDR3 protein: CASRPDRGFGYTF

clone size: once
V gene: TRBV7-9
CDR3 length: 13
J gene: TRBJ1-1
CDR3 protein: CASRQGWNTEAFF

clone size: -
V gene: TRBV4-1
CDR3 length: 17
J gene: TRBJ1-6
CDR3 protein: CASSQEHSGGYNSPLHF

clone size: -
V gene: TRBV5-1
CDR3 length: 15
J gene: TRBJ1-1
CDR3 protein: CASSFKGQGATEAFF

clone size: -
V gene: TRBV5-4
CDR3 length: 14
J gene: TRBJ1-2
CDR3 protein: CASSLDGTDYGYTF

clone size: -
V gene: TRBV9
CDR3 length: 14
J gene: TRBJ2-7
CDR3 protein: CASSVGAGVREQYF

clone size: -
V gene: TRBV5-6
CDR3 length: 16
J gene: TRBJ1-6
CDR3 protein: CASSLGSSGQNSPLHF

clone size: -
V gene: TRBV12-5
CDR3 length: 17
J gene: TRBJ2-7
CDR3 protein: CASGLLPGQGSSYEQYF

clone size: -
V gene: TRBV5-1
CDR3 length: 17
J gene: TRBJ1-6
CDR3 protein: CASSPGQGRSYNSPLHF